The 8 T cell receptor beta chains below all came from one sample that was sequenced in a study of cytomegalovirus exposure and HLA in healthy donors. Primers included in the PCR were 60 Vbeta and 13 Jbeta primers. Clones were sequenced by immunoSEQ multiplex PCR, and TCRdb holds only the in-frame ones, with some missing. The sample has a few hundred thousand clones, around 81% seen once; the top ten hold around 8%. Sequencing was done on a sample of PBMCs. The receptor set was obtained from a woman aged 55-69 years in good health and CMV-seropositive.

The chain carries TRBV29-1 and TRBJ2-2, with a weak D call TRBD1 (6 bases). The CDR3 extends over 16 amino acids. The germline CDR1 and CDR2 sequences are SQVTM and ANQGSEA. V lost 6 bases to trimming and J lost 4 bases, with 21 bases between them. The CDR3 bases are TGCAGCGTACGTAGCTTAGGGTACAGGGTCACCGGGGAGCTGTTTTTT. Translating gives CSVRSLGYRVTGELFF.

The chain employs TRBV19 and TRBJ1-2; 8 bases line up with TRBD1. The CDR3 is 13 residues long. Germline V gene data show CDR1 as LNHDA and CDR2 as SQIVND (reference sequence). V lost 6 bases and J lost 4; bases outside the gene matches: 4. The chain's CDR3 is CASSLGQAYGYTF. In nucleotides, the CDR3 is TGTGCCAGTAGCCTGGGACAGGCCTATGGCTACACCTTC.

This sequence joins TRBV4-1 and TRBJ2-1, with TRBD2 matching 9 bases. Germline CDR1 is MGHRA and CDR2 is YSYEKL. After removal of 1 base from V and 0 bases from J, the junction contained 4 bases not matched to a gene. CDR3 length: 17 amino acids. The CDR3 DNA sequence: TGCGCCAGCAGCCAAGGCCTAGCGGGGAGCTCCTACAATGAGCAGTTCTTC. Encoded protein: CASSQGLAGSSYNEQFF.

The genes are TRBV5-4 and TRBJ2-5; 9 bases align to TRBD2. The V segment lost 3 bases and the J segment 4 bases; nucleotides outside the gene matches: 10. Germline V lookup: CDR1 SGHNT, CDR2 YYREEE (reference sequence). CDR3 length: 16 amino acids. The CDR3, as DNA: TGTGCCAGCAGCTCGGGCCCCTTAGCGGGGGCAGAGACCCAGTACTTC. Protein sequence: CASSSGPLAGAETQYF.

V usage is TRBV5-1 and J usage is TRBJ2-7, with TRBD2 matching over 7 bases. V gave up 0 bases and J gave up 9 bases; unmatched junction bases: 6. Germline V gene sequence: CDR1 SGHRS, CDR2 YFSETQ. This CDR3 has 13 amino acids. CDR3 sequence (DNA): TGCGCCAGCAGCTTGGGGGAGGGTAGGACGCAGTACTTC. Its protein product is CASSLGEGRTQYF. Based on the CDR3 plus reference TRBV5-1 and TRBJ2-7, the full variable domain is KAGVTQTPRYLIKTRGQQVTLSCSPISGHRSVSWYQQTPGQGLQFLFEYFSETQRNKGNFPGRFSGRQFSNSRSEMNVSTLELGDSALYLCASSLGEGRTQYFGPGTRLTVT.

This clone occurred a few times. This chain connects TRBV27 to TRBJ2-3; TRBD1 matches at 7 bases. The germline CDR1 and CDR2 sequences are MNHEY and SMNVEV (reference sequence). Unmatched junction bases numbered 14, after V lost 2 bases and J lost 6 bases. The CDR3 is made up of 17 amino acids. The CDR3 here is CASSLTPGQTRRDTQYF. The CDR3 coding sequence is TGTGCCAGCAGTTTAACCCCGGGACAGACACGACGGGATACGCAGTATTTT.

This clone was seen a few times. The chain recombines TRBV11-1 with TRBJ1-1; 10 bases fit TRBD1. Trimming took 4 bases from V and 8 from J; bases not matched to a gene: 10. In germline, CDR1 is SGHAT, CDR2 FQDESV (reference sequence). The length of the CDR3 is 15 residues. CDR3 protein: CASSSPGQGSWEAFF. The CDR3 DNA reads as TGTGCCAGCAGCTCCCCGGGACAGGGGTCCTGGGAAGCTTTCTTT.

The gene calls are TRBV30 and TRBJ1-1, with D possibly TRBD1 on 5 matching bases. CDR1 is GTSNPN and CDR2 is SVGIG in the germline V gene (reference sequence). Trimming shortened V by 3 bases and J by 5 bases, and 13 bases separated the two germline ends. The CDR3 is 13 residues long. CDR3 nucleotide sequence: TGTGCCTGGAGCCCGAAGGGGTGGACTGAAGCTTTCTTT. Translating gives CAWSPKGWTEAFF.